A single sample gave rise to the 2 T cell receptor beta chains below, sequenced in a study of T cell responses to AZD1222 COVID-19 vaccine (dated by TCRdb to about 2021). This sample's time point label indicates: baseline before first vaccination. The library came from the immunoSEQ multiplex PCR assay. Not all clones reach the TCRdb copy of this immuneACCESS table, which keeps in-frame sequences only. Checked studies attribute under half of the gap to unresolved V genes and leave the rest unexplained. Counted in this sample were about 85,000 clones; around 90% of them appeared once. Of the sample, 5.8% falls within the top ten clones. This specimen consisted of peripheral blood, obtained on day 0 of AZD1222 vaccination. These receptors all stem from an adult in good health.

This clone was counted a single time. The chain links TRBV27 to TRBJ2-5; D is perhaps TRBD1 (6 bases). CDR1 and CDR2 (germline): MNHEY, SMNVEV (reference sequence). The CDR3 runs to 14 residues. V lost 5 bases, J lost 5 bases, and 15 bases lay in between. For the CDR3, the DNA is TGTGCCAGCAGTGCCGGGACACCCAGGGAGACCCAGTACTTC. Residues: CASSAGTPRETQYF.

The V call is TRBV28, the J call TRBJ2-5; 10 nucleotides line up with TRBD1. V trimming: 3 bases; J trimming: 3 bases; junction bases outside the gene matches: 4. The CDR3 loop spans 15 amino acids. CDR1 and CDR2 from the germline V gene are MDHEN and SYDVKM. The CDR3 sequence is CASSLTGQGKETQYF. CDR3 bases: TGTGCCAGCAGTTTGACGGGACAGGGGAAAGAGACCCAGTACTTC.